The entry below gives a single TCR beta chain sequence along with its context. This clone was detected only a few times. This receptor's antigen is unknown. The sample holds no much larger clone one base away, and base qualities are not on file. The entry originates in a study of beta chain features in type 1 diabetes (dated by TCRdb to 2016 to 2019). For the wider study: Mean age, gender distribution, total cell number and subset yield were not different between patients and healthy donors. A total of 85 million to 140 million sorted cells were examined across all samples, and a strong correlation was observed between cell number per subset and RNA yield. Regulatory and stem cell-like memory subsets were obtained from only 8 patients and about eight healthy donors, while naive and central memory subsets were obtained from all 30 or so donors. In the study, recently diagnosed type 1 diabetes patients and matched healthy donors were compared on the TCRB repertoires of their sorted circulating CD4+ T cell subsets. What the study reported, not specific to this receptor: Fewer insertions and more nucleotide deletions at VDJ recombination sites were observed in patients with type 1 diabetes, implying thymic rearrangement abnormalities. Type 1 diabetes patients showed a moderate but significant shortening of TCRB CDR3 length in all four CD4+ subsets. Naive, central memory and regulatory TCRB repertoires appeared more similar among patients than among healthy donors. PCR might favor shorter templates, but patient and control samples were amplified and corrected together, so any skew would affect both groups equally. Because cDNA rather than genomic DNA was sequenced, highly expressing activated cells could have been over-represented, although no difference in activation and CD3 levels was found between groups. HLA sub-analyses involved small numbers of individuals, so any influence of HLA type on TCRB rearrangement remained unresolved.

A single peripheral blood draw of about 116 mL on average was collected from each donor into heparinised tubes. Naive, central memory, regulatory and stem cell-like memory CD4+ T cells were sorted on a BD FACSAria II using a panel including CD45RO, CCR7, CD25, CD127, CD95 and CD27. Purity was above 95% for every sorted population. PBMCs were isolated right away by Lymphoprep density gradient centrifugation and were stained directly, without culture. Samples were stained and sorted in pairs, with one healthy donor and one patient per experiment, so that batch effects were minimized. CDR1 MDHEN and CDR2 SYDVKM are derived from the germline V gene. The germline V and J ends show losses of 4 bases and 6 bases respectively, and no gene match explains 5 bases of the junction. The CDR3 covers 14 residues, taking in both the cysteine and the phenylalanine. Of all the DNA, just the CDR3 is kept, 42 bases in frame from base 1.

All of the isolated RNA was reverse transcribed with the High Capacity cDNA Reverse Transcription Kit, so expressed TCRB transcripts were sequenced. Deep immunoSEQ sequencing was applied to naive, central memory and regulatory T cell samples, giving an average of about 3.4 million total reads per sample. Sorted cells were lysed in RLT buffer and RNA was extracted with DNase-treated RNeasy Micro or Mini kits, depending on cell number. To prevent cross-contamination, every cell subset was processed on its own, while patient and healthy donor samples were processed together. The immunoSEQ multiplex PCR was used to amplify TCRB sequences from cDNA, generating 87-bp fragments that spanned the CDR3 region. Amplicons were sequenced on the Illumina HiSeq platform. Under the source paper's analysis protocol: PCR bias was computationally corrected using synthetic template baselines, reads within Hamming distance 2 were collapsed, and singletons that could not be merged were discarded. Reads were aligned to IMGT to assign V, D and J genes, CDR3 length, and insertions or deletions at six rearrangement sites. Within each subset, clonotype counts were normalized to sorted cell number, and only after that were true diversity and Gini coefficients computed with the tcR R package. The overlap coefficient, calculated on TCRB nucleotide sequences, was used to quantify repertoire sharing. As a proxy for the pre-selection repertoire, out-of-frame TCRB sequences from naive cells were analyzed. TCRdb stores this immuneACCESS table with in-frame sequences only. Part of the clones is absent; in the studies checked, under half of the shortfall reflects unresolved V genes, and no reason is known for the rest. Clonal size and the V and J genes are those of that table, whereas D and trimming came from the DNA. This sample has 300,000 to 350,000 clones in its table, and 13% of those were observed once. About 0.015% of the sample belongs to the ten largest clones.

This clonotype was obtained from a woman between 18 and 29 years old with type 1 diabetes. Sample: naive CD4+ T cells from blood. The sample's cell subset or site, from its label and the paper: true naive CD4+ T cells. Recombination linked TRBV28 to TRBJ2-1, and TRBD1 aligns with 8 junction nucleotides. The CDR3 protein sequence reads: CASSSQGVSNEQFF. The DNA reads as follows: TGTGCCAGCAGTTCACAGGGGGTAAGCAATGAGCAGTTCTTC.